These T cell receptor beta chains were read from a single sample in a study of T cells in Graves' hyperthyroidism and ophthalmopathy. TCRdb re-called the multiplex PCR reads through MiXCR, storing one row per CDR3 protein. The profile shows roughly 570,000 distinct CDR3 sequences, 40% to 55% of them singletons. Sequenced sample: peripheral blood or thyroid tissue (not recorded which). These receptors were obtained from an adult woman with Graves' disease, either hyperthyroidism or ophthalmopathy (not recorded which). Both conserved end residues are part of each CDR3. The D gene is left open where the match is weak. Expanded clones are given a class, and other clones once, few, many or no size at all.

D	V	J	length	size	CDR3	DNA
.	TRBV7-9	TRBJ1-2	14	many	CASSLAVGDYGYTF	TGTGCCAGCAGCTTAGCGGTAGGGGACTATGGCTACACCTTC
TRBD1	TRBV4-1	TRBJ1-5	17	many	CASSQGWDRGLNQPQHF	TGCGCCAGCAGCCAAGGATGGGACAGGGGGCTCAATCAGCCCCAGCATTTT
.	TRBV7-9	TRBJ1-1	13	.	CASSSLMSTEAFF	TGTGCCAGCAGCTCCCTCATGAGCACTGAAGCTTTCTTT
.	TRBV5-1	TRBJ1-2	16	many	CASSLLGGAEDYGYTF	TGCGCCAGCAGCTTGCTGGGCGGGGCAGAAGACTATGGCTACACCTTC
.	TRBV2	TRBJ2-7	14	many	CASSATITAYEQYF	TGTGCCAGCAGTGCAACTATTACAGCCTACGAGCAGTACTTC
TRBD2	TRBV5-4	TRBJ2-7	14	.	CASSTGLAPYEQYF	TGTGCCAGCAGCACCGGACTAGCGCCCTACGAGCAGTACTTC
TRBD1	TRBV29-1	TRBJ1-1	13	.	CSVVVTGGTEAFF	TGCAGCGTTGTGGTGACAGGGGGAACTGAAGCTTTCTTT
.	TRBV7-8	TRBJ2-5	13	few	CASSQAVRETQYF	TGTGCCAGCAGCCAGGCCGTTCGGGAGACCCAGTACTTC
.	TRBV29-1	TRBJ2-5	12	many	CSVFLLKETQYF	TGCAGCGTGTTCCTTCTTAAAGAGACCCAGTACTTC
.	TRBV7-2	TRBJ2-2	15	few	CASSLVGIRDGELFF	TGTGCCAGCAGCTTAGTGGGGATACGAGACGGGGAGCTGTTTTTT
TRBD1	TRBV28	TRBJ1-1	15	.	CASSPGDRGYTEAFF	TGTGCCAGCAGTCCGGGGGACAGGGGGTACACTGAAGCTTTCTTT
TRBD1	TRBV7-9	TRBJ1-2	13	.	CASSWGTGGGYTF	TGTGCCAGCAGCTGGGGGACAGGGGGCGGCTACACCTTC
TRBD2	TRBV7-9	TRBJ2-2	16	many	CASSPTSGRSTGELFF	TGTGCCAGCAGCCCCACTAGCGGGAGGTCCACCGGGGAGCTGTTTTTT
.	TRBV20-1	TRBJ1-4	13	many	CSAQREVYEKLFF	TGCAGTGCTCAGCGGGAGGTATACGAAAAACTGTTTTTT
.	TRBV7-2	TRBJ1-6	15	.	CASSSGTGISSPPHF	TGTGCCAGCAGCTCTGGCACAGGGATCTCTTCACCCCCCCACTTT
.	TRBV12-3/TRBV12-4	TRBJ1-6	13	.	CASSLRPLGDLHF	TGTGCCAGCAGTTTACGCCCTCTTGGGGACCTCCACTTT
.	TRBV9	TRBJ1-5	14	.	CASSETGGYQPQHF	TGTGCCAGCAGCGAGACAGGAGGGTATCAGCCCCAGCATTTT
.	TRBV29-1	TRBJ2-7	13	.	CSVAGLYHYEQYF	TGCAGCGTTGCGGGGCTCTATCACTACGAGCAGTACTTC
TRBD1	TRBV24-1	TRBJ2-7	14	.	CATSDPGTGSEQYF	TGTGCCACCAGTGACCCCGGGACAGGAAGCGAGCAGTACTTC
.	TRBV11-2	TRBJ2-5	14	.	CASSRDIRQEAQYF	TGTGCCAGCTCCCGCGACATCAGGCAAGAGGCCCAGTACTTC
TRBD1	TRBV29-1	TRBJ2-7	13	.	CSVEPTGSDEQYF	TGCAGCGTTGAACCGACAGGGTCCGACGAGCAGTACTTC
.	TRBV11-3	TRBJ1-1	15	many	CASSTSGGLATEAFF	TGTGCCAGCAGTACATCGGGGGGGCTGGCCACTGAAGCTTTCTTT
.	TRBV15	TRBJ2-5	15	many	CATSRGTPQGETQYF	TGTGCCACCAGCAGAGGGACTCCCCAGGGAGAGACCCAGTACTTC
.	TRBV20-1	TRBJ1-5	13	.	CSARRQDNQPQHF	TGCAGTGCTAGAAGGCAGGACAATCAGCCCCAGCATTTT
TRBD2	TRBV15	TRBJ2-2	17	.	CATSSLGLAGDTGELFF	TGTGCCACCAGCAGCCTAGGACTAGCGGGTGATACCGGGGAGCTGTTTTTT
.	TRBV20-1	TRBJ1-2	12	many	CSARTTWEGYTF	TGCAGTGCTAGAACCACATGGGAGGGCTACACCTTC
.	TRBV20-1	TRBJ1-6	18	.	CSARDSRTGSSYNSPLHF	TGCAGTGCTAGAGACTCAAGGACGGGAAGCTCCTATAATTCACCCCTCCACTTT
TRBD1	TRBV12-3/TRBV12-4	TRBJ1-1	14	many	CASSTSAGQDGAFF	TGTGCCAGCAGTACGTCCGCCGGACAGGACGGTGCTTTCTTT
.	TRBV5-5	TRBJ1-2	13	.	CASSLLVSGGYTF	TGTGCCAGCAGCTTGTTGGTCAGCGGTGGCTACACCTTC
TRBD2	TRBV6-6	TRBJ2-2	17	few	CASTSGGMVRNTGELFF	TGTGCCAGCACATCGGGGGGGATGGTACGAAACACCGGGGAGCTGTTTTTT
TRBD1	TRBV29-1	TRBJ1-5	16	.	CSGWPMGTGDHQPQHF	TGCAGCGGCTGGCCCATGGGGACAGGGGACCATCAGCCCCAGCATTTT
.	TRBV19	TRBJ1-6	15	.	CASSIAPGQSSPLHF	TGTGCCAGTAGTATAGCCCCCGGTCAGAGTTCACCCCTCCACTTT
.	TRBV7-9	TRBJ1-2	16	.	CASSQTGGGRGYGYTF	TGTGCCAGCAGCCAAACAGGAGGGGGTCGGGGCTATGGCTACACCTTC
.	TRBV2	TRBJ1-6	15	.	CASSTDAQSNSPLHF	TGTGCCAGCAGTACAGACGCACAGAGTAATTCACCCCTCCACTTT
TRBD2	TRBV20-1	TRBJ2-7	13	.	CSATYRTRDEQYF	TGCAGTGCTACCTATAGGACTAGGGACGAGCAGTACTTC
TRBD1	TRBV5-1	TRBJ1-6	16	many	CASSLLLSGGNSPLHF	TGCGCCAGCAGCTTGCTTTTATCAGGGGGTAATTCACCCCTCCACTTT
TRBD1	TRBV20-1	TRBJ2-7	14	once	CSARDGTGRNEQYF	TGCAGTGCTAGAGATGGGACAGGGCGCAACGAGCAGTACTTC